The 25 T cell receptor beta chains reported below all come from one sample, sequenced in a study of regulatory T cells in long-lasting Graves disease (dated by TCRdb to 2020 to 2023). The time point label, read with the paper, signifies: newly diagnosed GD, antithyroid drugs for less than 3 months. For both TCR sequencing and RNA sequencing, RNA was extracted from PBMCs using TRIzol. Preparation of the library involved multiplex PCR. Sequencer: Illumina HiSeq 4000. To build TCR beta libraries, CDR3 regions were amplified by Arm-PCR using iRepertoire HTBI primers. In TCRdb, the public reads were trimmed at Q25 with fastp and aligned with MiXCR, with productive beta chains retained. Every CDR3 protein is listed once, alongside the most common genes and DNA of its rows. This sample lists hundreds of thousands of distinct CDR3 sequences; 15% were detected once. The top ten clones comprise about 7.8% of the sample.

The same specimen was also included in a second study, on T cells in Graves' hyperthyroidism and ophthalmopathy.

This specimen was peripheral blood mononuclear cells (PBMCs), taken at new diagnosis, from a patient treated with antithyroid drugs. These receptors originate from a woman in her forties with Graves disease. Donor details come from another sample of the same person, matched by shared clones.

The rearrangement uses TRBV7-6 and TRBJ1-5; D gene ambiguous. Trimming took 10 bases from V and 2 from J, leaving 6 bases between them. Germline CDR1 and CDR2: SGHVS and FNYEAQ. The length of the CDR3 is 11 residues. CDR3 DNA sequence: TGTGCCAACCCTTGCAATCAGCCCCAGCATTTT. Amino acid sequence: CANPCNQPQHF. The full variable domain, completed using reference TRBV7-6 and TRBJ1-5, is GAGVSQSPRYKVTKRGQDVALRCDPISGHVSLYWYRQALGQGPEFLTYFNYEAQQDKSGLPNDRFSAERPEGSISTLTIQRTEQRDSAMYRCANPCNQPQHFGDGTRLSIL.

The table lists this clonotype with many counts. The chain couples TRBV19 to TRBJ2-7, with TRBD2 matching over 10 bases. Per germline, CDR1 LNHDA and CDR2 SQIVND (reference sequence). The CDR3 is 17 residues long. V lost 3 bases, J lost 6 bases, and 14 bases stayed unmatched. Here the CDR3 DNA reads TGTGCCAGTAGTATCGCAGGGCCTTACGCTAGCGGGAGCGAGCAGTACTTC. This translates into CASSIAGPYASGSEQYF.

The table lists this clonotype with many counts. The CDR3 DNA sequence: TGTGCCAGCAGTACGAGCTCCTACGAGCAGTACTTC. Amino acid sequence: CASSTSSYEQYF. The genes are TRBV2 and TRBJ2-7, with D unclear. Germline loops: CDR1 SNHLY, CDR2 FYNNEI. The CDR3 is made up of 12 amino acids. Trimming removed 5 bases at V and 0 bases at J, with 5 bases between.

The chain carries TRBV15 and TRBJ2-3; 8 nucleotides line up with TRBD2. CDR1 is LNHNV, CDR2 YYDKDF, per germline (reference sequence). The junction had 13 bases not matched to a gene; V was cut back by 0 bases and J by 2 bases. The CDR3 length is 19 residues. Here the CDR3 DNA reads TGTGCCACCAGCAGAGACAGCGGGGGCGCCGGGACACTCACAGATACGCAGTATTTT. Its translation: CATSRDSGGAGTLTDTQYF.

This clonotype was detected ten times or more. The genes are TRBV29-1 and TRBJ2-1, with D hard to call. The CDR3 has 14 amino acids. Germline V gene sequence: CDR1 SQVTM, CDR2 ANQGSEA. With 4 bases removed from V and 2 bases from J, the gap between germline ends came to 12 bases. The CDR3 DNA reads as TGCAGCGTTGCATGCAGACAAACCTACAATGAGCAGTTCTTC. Its protein product is CSVACRQTYNEQFF.

The rearrangement links TRBV19 to TRBJ1-4; D is perhaps TRBD1 (5 bases). Germline V CDR1 and CDR2: LNHDA, SQIVND (reference sequence). Trimming left V 2 bases short and J 8 bases short, with 9 bases between. The CDR3 loop spans 13 amino acids. The CDR3, as DNA: TGTGCCAGTAGTATATCTGGGGCGGAAAAACTGTTTTTT. Its translation is CASSISGAEKLFF.

This clonotype was observed at least ten times. This rearrangement joins TRBV28 to TRBJ2-1, with D hard to call. V lost 3 bases to trimming and J lost 8 bases, with 11 bases between them. The CDR3 covers 13 residues. Per germline, CDR1 MDHEN and CDR2 SYDVKM. The CDR3, as DNA: TGTGCCAGCAGTTTGGCCCCAGCCCATGAGCAGTTCTTC. It encodes CASSLAPAHEQFF. The variable domain in full, with the rest retrieved from reference TRBV28 and TRBJ2-1, is DVKVTQSSRYLVKRTGEKVFLECVQDMDHENMFWYRQDPGLGLRLIYFSYDVKMKEKGDIPEGYSVSREKKERFSLILESASTNQTSMYLCASSLAPAHEQFFGPGTRLTVL.

This clonotype showed up many times. The rearrangement links TRBV7-2 to TRBJ1-3; 9 nucleotides agree with TRBD1. Germline V CDR1 and CDR2: SGHTA, FQGNSA. The CDR3 sequence is 18 residues long. V gave up 2 bases and J gave up 0 bases; unmatched junction bases: 8. As DNA, the CDR3 is TGTGCCAGCAGCTTAAGGTCGGGACAGGGCTTCTCTGGAAACACCATATATTTT. It yields the protein CASSLRSGQGFSGNTIYF.

This chain connects TRBV3-1 to TRBJ1-5; tentative D call: TRBD1 (5 bases). V shed 2 bases and J shed 6 bases, with 11 bases lying between them. CDR1 is LGHDT and CDR2 is YNNKEL in the germline V gene (reference sequence). The CDR3 is made up of 14 amino acids. This CDR3 reads CASSQSSRVQPQHF. Here the CDR3 DNA reads TGTGCCAGCAGCCAAAGCTCCAGGGTTCAGCCCCAGCATTTT.

This clonotype was recorded a few times. This CDR3 fails to terminate in the conserved phenylalanine or tryptophan, so it likely reflects a read error. CDR3 residues: CASRPGQGADEQFL. The CDR3 region has the DNA TGTGCCAGCAGACCGGGACAGGGGGCCGATGAGCAGTTCCTC. This chain links TRBV11-2 with TRBJ2-1; 12 bases line up with TRBD1. The CDR3 runs 14 residues. The J segment lost 8 bases and the V segment lost 6 bases, leaving 5 bases of the junction unmatched. Germline CDR1 and CDR2: SGHAT and FQNNGV.

This clonotype was observed a handful of times. For the CDR3, the DNA is TGTGCCAGCAGTCCCCGGGACAGGAATCAGCCCCAGCATTTT. It encodes CASSPRDRNQPQHF. The genes are TRBV28 and TRBJ1-5; 8 bases match TRBD1. The CDR3 is 14 amino acids. Germline CDR1 MDHEN, CDR2 SYDVKM. Trimming at V came to 5 bases and at J to 4 bases, leaving 4 bases not matched to a gene.

This clonotype occurred many times. The chain is built from TRBV19 and TRBJ1-1; D is possibly TRBD1 (5 bases). Trimming left V 6 bases short and J 2 bases short, with 10 bases between. Germline-derived CDR1 and CDR2 are LNHDA and SQIVND (reference sequence). CDR3 size: 13 residues. CDR3 coding DNA: TGTGCCAGTAGCCGACAGATCAACACTGAAGCTTTCTTT. Residues: CASSRQINTEAFF.

This clonotype has ten or more counts. The chain carries TRBV28 and TRBJ2-3, with 10 bases fitting TRBD2. Trimming at V came to 5 bases and at J to 0 bases, leaving 5 bases not matched to a gene. In germline, CDR1 is MDHEN, CDR2 SYDVKM. The CDR3 is 16 residues long. DNA of the CDR3: TGTGCCAGCAGTCAGGGACTAGCGCTTAGCACAGATACGCAGTATTTT. This translates into CASSQGLALSTDTQYF.

This clonotype came up a few times. The chain has TRBV7-9 and TRBJ2-7; D remains ambiguous. Per germline, CDR1 SEHNR and CDR2 FQNEAQ (reference sequence). This CDR3 region has 14 residues. V was trimmed by 1 base and J by 3 bases, leaving 10 bases between them. CDR3 sequence: CASSLGVRVYEQYF. The CDR3 nucleotides are TGTGCCAGCAGCTTAGGTGTCAGAGTCTACGAGCAGTACTTC.

This clonotype turned up a few times. Mismatch with germline at one junction end may stem from a read error. Here the CDR3 DNA reads TGTGCCAGCAGCAGAACCACAACGTACAGTGAGCAGTTCTTC. Translating it yields CASSRTTTYSEQFF. This rearrangement joins TRBV11-1 to TRBJ2-1; D unresolved. Germline CDR1 is SGHAT and CDR2 is FQDESV (reference sequence). The CDR3 is 14 residues long.

V gene TRBV2 combines with J gene TRBJ2-5, with TRBD2 matching 11 bases. The germline gives CDR1 SNHLY, CDR2 FYNNEI. The trim removed 4 bases at V and 5 bases at J, leaving 6 bases unmatched. The CDR3 contains 15 residues. The CDR3 coding sequence is TGTGCCAGCAGTGTTAGCGGGAGGGCCGGGGAGACCCAGTACTTC. Its protein product is CASSVSGRAGETQYF.

Of note for this clonotype: The conserved phenylalanine or tryptophan normally closing the CDR3 is absent here, so this likely arose from a read error. It is unclear where the CDR3 begins or ends on the DNA, so no DNA is shown, and the CDR3 is as TCRdb lists it. This chain links TRBV12-3 or TRBV12-4 with TRBJ2-7; the D call TRBD2 from the table was never checked on the DNA. Counting both end residues, the CDR3 totals 8 amino acids. CDR3 region: CASSLLAG.

The chain has TRBV12-3 or TRBV12-4 and TRBJ2-7; D gene unclear. V dropped 3 bases and J dropped 0 bases, with 18 bases sitting between them. This CDR3 comprises 17 residues. The CDR3 loop reads CASSLGGLSSSSYEQYV. The DNA of the CDR3 is TGTGCCAGCAGTTTGGGTGGTTTGAGTTCCAGCTCCTACGAGCAGTACGTC.

This clonotype was observed many times. V usage is TRBV18 and J usage is TRBJ2-1, with D tentatively TRBD1 (5 bases). Trimming took off 2 bases at V and 4 bases at J, with 12 bases between the two ends. The CDR3 spans 15 residues. The germline CDR1 and CDR2 sequences are KGHSH and LQKENI. This chain's CDR3 is CASSPTRVIYNEQFF. In nucleotides, the CDR3 is TGTGCCAGCTCACCAACCAGGGTAATTTACAATGAGCAGTTCTTC.

In its sample, this clonotype was seen a few times. V usage is TRBV6-2 or TRBV6-3 and J usage is TRBJ1-5, with a weak D call TRBD1 (5 bases). The CDR3 has 14 amino acids. Between the trimmed V and J ends, which lost 5 bases and 1 base, there was a span of 9 bases. The germline gives CDR1 MNHEY, CDR2 SVGEGT. The CDR3 protein is CASSARASNQPQHF. CDR3 coding DNA: TGTGCCAGCAGTGCCAGGGCGAGCAATCAGCCCCAGCATTTT.

Ten or more counts support this clonotype. The chain is built from TRBV28 and TRBJ1-2; D not resolved. The CDR3 is 17 amino acids. CDR1 is MDHEN and CDR2 is SYDVKM in the germline V gene. Trimming cost V 6 bases and J 2 bases, with 22 bases left between them. The CDR3 coding sequence is TGTGCCAGCAGCCTCGTTATATCAAGGGCCCTAAACTATGGCTACACCTTC. It specifies CASSLVISRALNYGYTF.

This clonotype was seen more than once but under ten times. The V gene is TRBV3-1, the J gene TRBJ2-7, with D maybe TRBD2 (6 bases). With 4 bases removed from V and 0 bases from J, the gap between germline ends came to 13 bases. CDR1 is LGHDT, CDR2 YNNKEL, per germline (reference sequence). The CDR3 loop spans 15 amino acids. The CDR3 spells CASSRRDWSSYEQYF. The DNA of the CDR3 is TGTGCCAGCAGCCGCAGGGACTGGAGCTCCTACGAGCAGTACTTC.

This clonotype showed up many times. The chain employs TRBV5-1 and TRBJ2-7; D not resolved. The germline V gene encodes CDR1 SGHRS and CDR2 YFSETQ. This CDR3 has 12 amino acids. V was cut by 0 bases and J by 2 bases, with 3 bases left in between. The CDR3 bases are TGCGCCAGCAGCTTGGAACCCTACGAGCAGTACTTC. This encodes CASSLEPYEQYF.

This clonotype appeared many times. The rearrangement joins TRBV10-3 to TRBJ2-1, with D perhaps given as TRBD1 or TRBD2 (5 bases each). The CDR3 consists of 14 residues. Trimming left V 6 bases short and J 6 bases short, with 15 bases between. Germline values: CDR1 ENHRY, CDR2 SYGVKD. The CDR3 spells CAIRNPGRINEQFF. The CDR3 DNA reads TGTGCCATCAGAAACCCGGGACGAATCAATGAGCAGTTCTTC.

There are many counts of this clonotype. V usage is TRBV12-3 or TRBV12-4 and J usage is TRBJ2-3; D tentatively fits TRBD1 or TRBD2 (6 bases each). The ends were cut back, 7 bases at V and 3 bases at J, with 17 bases in the middle. This CDR3 has 15 amino acids. CDR3 sequence: CASTGGAGLTDTQYF. The CDR3, as DNA: TGTGCCAGCACCGGGGGCGCGGGACTTACAGATACGCAGTATTTT.